Each of the 6 T cell receptor beta chains below was sequenced from the same sample in a study of cytomegalovirus exposure and HLA in healthy donors. 60 Vbeta and 13 Jbeta primers were used in PCR. Clones were read by immunoSEQ multiplex PCR, and TCRdb kept only the in-frame ones, dropping some. This sample has 110,000 to 150,000 clones, with around 80% found just once. The sequenced sample consisted of PBMCs. The receptors derive from a man aged 25 to 40 in good health and CMV-seronegative.

A note on this clone: Because it lacks the conserved phenylalanine or tryptophan at the end, this CDR3 is likely a read error. The chain links TRBV5-6 to TRBJ2-7; D gene uncertain. Between the trimmed V and J ends, which lost 0 bases and 7 bases, there was a span of 8 bases. This CDR3 is built from 12 residues. The germline V gene encodes CDR1 SGHDT and CDR2 YYEEEE. The CDR3 DNA is TGTGCCAGCAGCTTGGGCTTCTTGGAGCAGTACCTC. Translated: CASSLGFLEQYL.

In DNA form, the CDR3 reads TGTGCCAGCAGCTTTATACAGGGCAATGAGCAGTTCTTC. The encoded protein is CASSFIQGNEQFF. The chain links TRBV7-6 to TRBJ2-1, with D possibly being TRBD1 (6 bases). V lost 3 bases, J lost 6 bases, and 9 bases lay in between. The CDR3 extends over 13 amino acids. The germline V gene has CDR1 SGHVS and CDR2 FNYEAQ.

The J gene is TRBJ2-7, the V gene TRBV28; D remains unclear. Germline-derived CDR1 and CDR2 are MDHEN and SYDVKM. The CDR3 totals 14 residues. With 3 bases removed from V and 5 bases from J, the gap between germline ends came to 14 bases. This chain's CDR3 is CASSFKTVRNEQYF. The CDR3 nucleotides read TGTGCCAGCAGTTTCAAAACGGTCAGGAACGAGCAGTACTTC.

The chain links TRBV7-2 to TRBJ1-1; D is possibly TRBD1 (5 bases). The CDR3 spans 14 residues. V was clipped by 5 bases and J by 7 bases, with 17 bases between them. The germline CDR1 and CDR2 sequences are SGHTA and FQGNSA. The CDR3 nucleotides read TGTGCCAGCAGCAGCATTGGCAGGGTTGGTGAAGCTTTCTTT. Translation gives CASSSIGRVGEAFF.

This chain links TRBV4-1 with TRBJ2-1, with 12 bases identical to TRBD2. From germline, CDR1 is MGHRA and CDR2 YSYEKL. The CDR3 extends over 15 amino acids. V was pared by 1 base and J by 10 bases, with 5 bases of the junction left unmatched. CDR3 amino acids: CASSQARLAGVEQFF. The CDR3 DNA is TGCGCCAGCAGCCAAGCCCGACTAGCGGGGGTGGAGCAGTTCTTC.

This clone was seen a few times. The CDR3 bases are TGTGCCAGCAGATCCTTCACGGGGGAGCAGTACTTC. Its protein is CASRSFTGEQYF. The J gene is TRBJ2-7, the V gene TRBV6-6; D may be TRBD2 (5 bases). Germline lookup yields CDR1 MNHNY and CDR2 SVGAGI (reference sequence). This CDR3 is 12 amino acids long. Trimming left V 6 bases short and J 7 bases short, with 13 bases between.